Following are 9 T cell receptor beta chains from one sample sequenced in a study of T cells in Graves' hyperthyroidism and ophthalmopathy. Amplification of TCR beta CDR3 regions used RNA as the template. Researchers ran a first-round RT-PCR on the TCR CDR3 using the HTBI primer set. TCRdb called the multiplex PCR reads again in MiXCR, with one record for every CDR3 protein. The sample carries 300,000 to 500,000 distinct CDR3 sequences, 11% to 15% recorded once. Specimen: blood. These receptors came from a man over 45 with Graves' ophthalmopathy.

This clonotype was counted ten times or more. The chain uses TRBV30 and TRBJ2-7, with 9 bases aligning to TRBD1. The CDR3 totals 15 residues. Germline V gene data show CDR1 as GTSNPN and CDR2 as SVGIG (reference sequence). With 2 bases clipped from V and 1 base from J, the junction kept 6 bases outside the gene matches. In nucleotides, the CDR3 is TGTGCCTGGAGTCCGTGGACAGGGGTTTCCTACGAGCAGTACTTC. It translates to CAWSPWTGVSYEQYF. The full variable domain, completed using reference TRBV30 and TRBJ2-7, is SQTIHQWPATLVQPVGSPLSLECTVEGTSNPNLYWYRQAAGRGLQLLFYSVGIGQISSEVPQNLSASRPQDRQFILSSKKLLLSDSGFYLCAWSPWTGVSYEQYFGPGTRLTVT.

This clonotype occurred many times. V is TRBV29-1 and J is TRBJ2-7, with 9 bases lining up with TRBD1. CDR1 and CDR2 from the germline V gene are SQVTM and ANQGSEA. This CDR3 comprises 14 residues. Trimming at V came to 4 bases and at J to 5 bases, leaving 9 bases not matched to a gene. CDR3 bases: TGCAGCGTTGGCTGGGGACAGGGCAGCGACGAGCAGTACTTC. Its translation is CSVGWGQGSDEQYF.

This clonotype has ten or more counts. V and J are TRBV30 and TRBJ2-3, with 10 positions matching TRBD2. J was trimmed by 5 bases and V by 7 bases; bases with no gene match: 18. The CDR3 spans 17 residues. From germline, CDR1 is GTSNPN and CDR2 SVGIG (reference sequence). CDR3 nucleotides: TGTGCCTCTACCCAAACCGCTCTAGCGGGAGATCAAGATACGCAGTATTTT. This sequence encodes CASTQTALAGDQDTQYF.

In this sample, this clonotype turned up many times. CDR3 coding DNA: TGTGCCAGCAAGTTACAGGGTCTATACAATGAGCAGTTCTTC. This translates into CASKLQGLYNEQFF. This chain joins TRBV27 and TRBJ2-1; perhaps TRBD1 as D (6 bases). With 7 bases removed from V and 4 bases from J, the gap between germline ends came to 14 bases. The CDR3 is 14 residues long. CDR1 and CDR2 from the germline V gene are MNHEY and SMNVEV (reference sequence).

The chain joins TRBV6-1 to TRBJ2-4, with D perhaps given as TRBD1 or TRBD2 (5 bases each). CDR1 MNHNS and CDR2 SASEGT come from the germline V gene. This CDR3 has 15 residues. Deletions cut 4 bases from V and 0 bases from J, with 10 bases between. CDR3 sequence reads: CASSGGPQAKNIQYF. In DNA form, the CDR3 reads TGTGCCAGCAGTGGGGGACCGCAAGCCAAAAACATTCAGTACTTC.

The genes are TRBV7-9 and TRBJ2-2, with D perhaps TRBD2 (5 bases). This CDR3 spans 15 amino acids. The germline CDR1 and CDR2 sequences are SEHNR and FQNEAQ (reference sequence). Trimming removed 2 bases from V and 7 bases from J, with 14 bases in between. DNA of the CDR3: TGTGCCAGCAGCTTAACGCGGGTGGCCGGCGGGGAGCTGTTTTTT. It translates to CASSLTRVAGGELFF. The complete variable domain, with remaining parts taken from reference TRBV7-9 and TRBJ2-2, reads DTGVSQNPRHKITKRGQNVTFRCDPISEHNRLYWYRQTLGQGPEFLTYFQNEAQLEKSRLLSDRFSAERPKGSFSTLEIQRTEQGDSAMYLCASSLTRVAGGELFFGEGSRLTVL.

Concerning this clonotype itself: In this CDR3 the conserved last residue, phenylalanine or tryptophan, is missing, so a read error is likely. The J gene is TRBJ1-5, the V gene TRBV12-3 or TRBV12-4; D is unclear. CDR3 length: 12 amino acids. The V gene lost 6 bases and the J gene lost 9 bases, with 12 bases spanning the gap. CDR3 nucleotides: TGTGCCAGCAGGAGAACAAGCGGGCCCCAGCATCTT. This encodes CASRRTSGPQHL.

V and J are TRBV6-1 and TRBJ2-2, with D perhaps matching TRBD1 (7 bases). The length of the CDR3 is 15 residues. Trimming shortened V by 4 bases and J by 4 bases, and 13 bases separated the two germline ends. CDR1 is MNHNS, CDR2 SASEGT, per germline. The CDR3 sequence is CASSGAGGGTGELFF. In nucleotides, the CDR3 is TGTGCCAGCAGTGGGGCAGGGGGAGGCACCGGGGAGCTGTTTTTT.

The chain links TRBV11-2 to TRBJ2-2; D possibly matches TRBD1 or TRBD2 (6 bases each). CDR3 length: 16 amino acids. Looked up from germline, CDR1 is SGHAT and CDR2 is FQNNGV. V was shortened by 6 bases and J by 7 bases, with 21 bases between the two germline ends. The CDR3 coding sequence is TGTGCCAGCAGAACCGGGAGCAGGGGTCTTATCGGGGAGCTGTTTTTT. It specifies CASRTGSRGLIGELFF.